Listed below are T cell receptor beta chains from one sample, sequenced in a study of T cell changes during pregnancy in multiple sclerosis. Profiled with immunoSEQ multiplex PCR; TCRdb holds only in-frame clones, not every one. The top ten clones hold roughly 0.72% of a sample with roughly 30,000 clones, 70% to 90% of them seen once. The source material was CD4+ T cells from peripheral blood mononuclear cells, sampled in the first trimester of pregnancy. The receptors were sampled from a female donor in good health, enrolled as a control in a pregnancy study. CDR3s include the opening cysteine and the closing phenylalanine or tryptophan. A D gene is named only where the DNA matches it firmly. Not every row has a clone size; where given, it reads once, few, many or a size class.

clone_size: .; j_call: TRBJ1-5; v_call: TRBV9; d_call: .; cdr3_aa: CASSVTGQNNQPQHF; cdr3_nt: TGTGCCAGCAGCGTAACTGGACAGAACAATCAGCCCCAGCATTTT
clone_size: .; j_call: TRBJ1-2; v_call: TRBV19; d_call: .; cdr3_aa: CASSIAGANYGYTF; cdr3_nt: TGTGCCAGTAGTATAGCCGGAGCTAACTATGGCTACACCTTC
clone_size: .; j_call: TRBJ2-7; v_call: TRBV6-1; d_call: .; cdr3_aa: CASSPSRREQYF; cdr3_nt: TGTGCCAGCAGCCCTTCACGGAGGGAGCAGTACTTC
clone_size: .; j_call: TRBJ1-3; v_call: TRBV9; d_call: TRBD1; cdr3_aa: CASSPRTGRTGNTIYF; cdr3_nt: TGTGCCAGCAGCCCCAGGACAGGGCGGACTGGAAACACCATATATTTT
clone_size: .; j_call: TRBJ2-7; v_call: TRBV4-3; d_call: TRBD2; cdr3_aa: CASSQERTSANEQYF; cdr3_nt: TGCGCCAGCAGCCAAGAACGGACTAGCGCGAACGAGCAGTACTTC
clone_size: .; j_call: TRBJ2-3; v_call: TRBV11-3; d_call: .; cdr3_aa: CASSRIEVDTQYF; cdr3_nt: TGTGCCAGCAGCCGAATAGAGGTCGATACGCAGTATTTT
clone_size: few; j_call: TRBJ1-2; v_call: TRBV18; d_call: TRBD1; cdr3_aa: CASSPTGTNYGYTF; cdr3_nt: TGTGCCAGCTCACCGACAGGGACTAACTATGGCTACACCTTC
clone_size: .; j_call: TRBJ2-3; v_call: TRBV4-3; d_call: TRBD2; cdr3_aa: CASSQVGGLADTDTQYF; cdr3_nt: TGCGCCAGCAGCCAGGTTGGGGGACTAGCGGACACAGATACGCAGTATTTT
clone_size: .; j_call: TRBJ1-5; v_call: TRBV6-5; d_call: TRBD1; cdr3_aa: CASSYTGGVQPQHF; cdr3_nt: TGTGCCAGCAGTTACACAGGGGGCGTTCAGCCCCAGCATTTT
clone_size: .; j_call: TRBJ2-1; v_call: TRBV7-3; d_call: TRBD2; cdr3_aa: CASSLARGGRNEQFF; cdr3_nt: TGTGCCAGCAGCCTCGCCCGGGGGGGCCGGAATGAGCAGTTCTTC
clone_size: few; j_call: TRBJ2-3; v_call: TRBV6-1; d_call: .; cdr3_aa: CASSSAGSTDTQYF; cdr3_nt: TGTGCCAGCAGTTCGGCGGGTAGTACAGATACGCAGTATTTT
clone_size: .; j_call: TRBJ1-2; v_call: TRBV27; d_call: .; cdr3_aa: CASSYQGDGYTF; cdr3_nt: TGTGCCAGCAGTTACCAGGGTGATGGCTACACCTTC
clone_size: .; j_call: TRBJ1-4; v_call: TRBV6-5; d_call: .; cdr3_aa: CASRHRVRGGSELFF; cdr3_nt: TGTGCCAGCAGGCACAGGGTAAGAGGGGGTTCGGAACTGTTTTTT
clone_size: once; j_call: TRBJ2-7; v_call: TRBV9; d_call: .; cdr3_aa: CASSGRGGNYEQYF; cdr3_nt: TGTGCCAGCAGCGGAAGGGGCGGTAACTACGAGCAGTACTTC
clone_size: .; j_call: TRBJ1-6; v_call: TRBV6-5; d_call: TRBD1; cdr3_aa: CASSYDRENSPLHF; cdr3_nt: TGTGCCAGCAGTTACGACAGGGAGAATTCACCCCTCCACTTT
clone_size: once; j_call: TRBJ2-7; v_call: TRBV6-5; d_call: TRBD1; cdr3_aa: CASRTTGGGQYF; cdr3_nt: TGTGCCAGCAGAACTACAGGGGGCGGGCAGTACTTC
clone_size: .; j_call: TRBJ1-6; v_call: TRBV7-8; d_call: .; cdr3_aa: CASSFDRVSYNSPLHF; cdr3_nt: TGTGCCAGCAGCTTCGATCGGGTCTCCTATAATTCACCCCTCCACTTT
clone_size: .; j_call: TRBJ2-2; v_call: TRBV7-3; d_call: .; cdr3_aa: CASSSRPGTNTHGELFF; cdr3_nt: TGTGCCAGCAGCTCGCGCCCCGGGACAAATACCCACGGGGAGCTGTTTTTT
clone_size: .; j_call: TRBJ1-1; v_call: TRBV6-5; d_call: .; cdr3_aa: CASSQQGSSTEAFF; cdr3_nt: TGTGCCAGCAGTCAACAGGGTTCGAGCACTGAAGCTTTCTTT
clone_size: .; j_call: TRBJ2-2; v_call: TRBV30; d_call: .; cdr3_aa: CAWSFTKGTTNTGELFF; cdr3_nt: TGTGCCTGGAGCTTCACAAAGGGGACAACGAACACCGGGGAGCTGTTTTTT
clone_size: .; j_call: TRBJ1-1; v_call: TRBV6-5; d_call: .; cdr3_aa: CASSYSTAESNTEAFF; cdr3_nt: TGTGCCAGCAGTTACTCGACTGCAGAAAGTAACACTGAAGCTTTCTTT
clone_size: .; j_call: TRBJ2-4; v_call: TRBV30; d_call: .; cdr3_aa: CAWSAPPDRKNIQYF; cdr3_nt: TGTGCCTGGAGTGCCCCGCCGGACAGAAAAAACATTCAGTACTTC
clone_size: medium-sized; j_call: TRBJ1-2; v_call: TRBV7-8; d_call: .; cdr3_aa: CASSLHRSPNYGYTF; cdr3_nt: TGTGCCAGCAGCTTACACAGATCTCCTAACTATGGCTACACCTTC
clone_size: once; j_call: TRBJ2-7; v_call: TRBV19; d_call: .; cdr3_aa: CASSERSSYEQYF; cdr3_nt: TGTGCCAGTAGTGAAAGGAGCTCCTACGAGCAGTACTTC
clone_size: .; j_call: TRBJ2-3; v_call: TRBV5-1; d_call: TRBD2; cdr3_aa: CASSLTSGGADGTDTQYF; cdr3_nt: TGCGCCAGCAGCTTGACTAGCGGGGGGGCGGATGGCACAGATACGCAGTATTTT
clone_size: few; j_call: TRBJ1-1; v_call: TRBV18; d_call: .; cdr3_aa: CASSSIDMGQGAEAFF; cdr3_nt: TGTGCCAGCTCATCGATTGATATGGGACAAGGCGCTGAAGCTTTCTTT